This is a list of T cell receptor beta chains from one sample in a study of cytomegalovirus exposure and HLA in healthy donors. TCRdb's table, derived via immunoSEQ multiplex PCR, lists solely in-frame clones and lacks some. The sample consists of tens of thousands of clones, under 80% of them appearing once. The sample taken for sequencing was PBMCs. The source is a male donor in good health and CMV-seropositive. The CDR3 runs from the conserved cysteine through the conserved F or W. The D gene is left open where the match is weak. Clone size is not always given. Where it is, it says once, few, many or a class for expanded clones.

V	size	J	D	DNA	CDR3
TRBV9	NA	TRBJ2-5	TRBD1	TGTGCCAGCAGCGCCCGACAGGGGGCGTACCAAGAGACCCAGTACTTC	CASSARQGAYQETQYF
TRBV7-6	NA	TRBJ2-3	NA	TGTGCCAGCAGCGCAAGACTAGTGGGTTTGGATACGCAGTATTTT	CASSARLVGLDTQYF
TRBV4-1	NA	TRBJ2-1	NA	TGCGCCAGCAGCCAAGATATTACTGGGGGGGGGCTATACAATGAGCAGTTCTTC	CASSQDITGGGLYNEQFF
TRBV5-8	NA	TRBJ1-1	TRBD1	TGTGCCAGCAGCCTTGGGACAGGTCATGACACTGAAGCTTTCTTT	CASSLGTGHDTEAFF
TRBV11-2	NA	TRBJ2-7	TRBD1	TGTGCCAGCAGCCTTGGGACAGGGGGAACCTCATCCTACGAGCAGTACTTC	CASSLGTGGTSSYEQYF
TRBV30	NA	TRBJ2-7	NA	TGTGCCTGGAGTTTGGGGAGCTCCTACGAGCAGTACTTC	CAWSLGSSYEQYF
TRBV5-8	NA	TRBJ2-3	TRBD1	TGTGCCAGCAGCCAGGGACAGGGACGCACAGATACGCAGTATTTT	CASSQGQGRTDTQYF
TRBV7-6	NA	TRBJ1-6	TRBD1	TGTGCCAGCAGCTTAGCACCGGACAGGAGCTCCTATAATTCACCCCTCCACTTT	CASSLAPDRSSYNSPLHF
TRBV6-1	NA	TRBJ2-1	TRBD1	TGTGCCAGCAGTACACAGGGGGTGTACAATGAGCAGTTCTTC	CASSTQGVYNEQFF
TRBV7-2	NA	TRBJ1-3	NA	TGTGCCAGCAGCCCAGGGAACTCTGGAAACACCATATATTTT	CASSPGNSGNTIYF
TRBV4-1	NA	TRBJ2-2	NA	TGCGCCAGCAGCCGGGAGACCGGGGAGCTGTTTTTT	CASSRETGELFF
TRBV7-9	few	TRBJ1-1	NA	TGTGCCAGCAGCTCCTCATTGCGACGGGAGGACACTGAAGCTTTCTTT	CASSSSLRREDTEAFF
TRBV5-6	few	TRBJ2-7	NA	TGTGCCAGCAGCATCAGGGTGAGCTACGAGCAGTACTTC	CASSIRVSYEQYF
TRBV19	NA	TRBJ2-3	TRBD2	TGTGCCAGTAGTATGGCTAGCGGGGGGTCCACAGATACGCAGTATTTT	CASSMASGGSTDTQYF
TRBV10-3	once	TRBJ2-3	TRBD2	TGTGCCATCAGTGGCCCCCCGGGACTAGCGGCCTCGGATACGCAGTATTTT	CAISGPPGLAASDTQYF
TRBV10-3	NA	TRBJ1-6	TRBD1	TGTGCCATCAGTGAGTCGATCTGGGCAGGGGGCGTTTTAAGCTCCTATAATTCACCCCTCCACTTT	CAISESIWAGGVLSSYNSPLHF
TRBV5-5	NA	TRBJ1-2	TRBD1	TGTGCCAGCAGCCGCGACAGGGACTATGGCTACACCTTC	CASSRDRDYGYTF
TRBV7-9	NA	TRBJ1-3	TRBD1	TGTGCCAGCAGCTCGGCCAGGGGGCGGACTGGAAACACCATATATTTT	CASSSARGRTGNTIYF
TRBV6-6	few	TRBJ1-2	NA	TGTGCCAGCAGAGGGGCCTATGGCTACACCTTC	CASRGAYGYTF
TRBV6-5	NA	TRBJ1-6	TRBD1	TGTGCCAGCAAACTGGACAGGGAAAAATGGTCACCCCTCCACTTT	CASKLDREKWSPLHF
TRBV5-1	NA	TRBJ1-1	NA	TGCGCCAGCAGCCGCGATTTATCCACTGAAGCTTTCTTT	CASSRDLSTEAFF
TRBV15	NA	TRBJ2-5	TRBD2	TGTGCCACCAGCAAAAACCGGGGGGTTTTACAAGAGACCCAGTACTTC	CATSKNRGVLQETQYF
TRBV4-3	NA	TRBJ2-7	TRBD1	TGCGCCAGCAGCCAAGAGGACCGGGACAGCGACGAGCAGTACTTC	CASSQEDRDSDEQYF
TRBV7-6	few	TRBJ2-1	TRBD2	TGTGCCAGCAGCTTAGCCCCACGCGGGGGGGCCTACAATGAGCAGTTCTTC	CASSLAPRGGAYNEQFF
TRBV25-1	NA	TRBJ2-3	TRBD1	TGTGCCAGCAGCCCAGCGACAGGGTCAGATACGCAGTATTTT	CASSPATGSDTQYF
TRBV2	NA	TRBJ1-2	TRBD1	TGTGCCAGCAGTGAAGCGCTTTTTCGGCAGGGGGCGAGTGGCTACACCTTC	CASSEALFRQGASGYTF
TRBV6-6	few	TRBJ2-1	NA	TGTGCCAGCAGTCCCCAGGGGAGCTCCTACAATGAGCAGTTCTTC	CASSPQGSSYNEQFF
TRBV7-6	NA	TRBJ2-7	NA	TGTGCCAGCACCCCCCTAGGGGCGAACTACGAGCAGTACTTC	CASTPLGANYEQYF
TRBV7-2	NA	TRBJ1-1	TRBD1	TGTGCCAGCAGCTTAAAGGGGGCCCTAAAGGCTGAAGCTTTCTTT	CASSLKGALKAEAFF
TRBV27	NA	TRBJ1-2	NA	TGTGCCAGCAGTTTAGAGGGCTATGGCTACACCTTC	CASSLEGYGYTF
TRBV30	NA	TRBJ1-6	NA	TGTGCCTACGGACAGATAGCCTTAAATTCACCCCTCCACTTT	CAYGQIALNSPLHF
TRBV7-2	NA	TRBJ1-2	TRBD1	TGTGCCAGCAGCTCCGGGACAGGGGGCTACACCTTC	CASSSGTGGYTF
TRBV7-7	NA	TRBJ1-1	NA	TGTGCCAGCAGCCCCGGCGAGGGTGGTGAAGCTTTCTTT	CASSPGEGGEAFF
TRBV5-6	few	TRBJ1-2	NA	TGTGCCAGCAGCTTGGTAAGCGGGGGGCAGGATGGCTACACCTTC	CASSLVSGGQDGYTF
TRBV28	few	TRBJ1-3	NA	TGTGCCAGCAGTTTAGTAACCGGGGGGGACACCATATATTTT	CASSLVTGGDTIYF
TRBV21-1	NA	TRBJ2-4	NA	TGTGCCAGCAGGGACAGTCTAGCCAAAAACATTCAGTACTTC	CASRDSLAKNIQYF
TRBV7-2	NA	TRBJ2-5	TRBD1	TGTGCCAGCACCCGGACAGGGTTTGGAGAGACCCAGTACTTC	CASTRTGFGETQYF
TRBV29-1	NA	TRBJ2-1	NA	TGCAGCGTCCTAATCCCCGACAGCCGAATTACCTACAATGAGCAGTTCTTC	CSVLIPDSRITYNEQFF
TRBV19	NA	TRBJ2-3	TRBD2	TGTGCCAGTAGTGGGGGGACTAGCGGGCGTACAGATACGCAGTATTTT	CASSGGTSGRTDTQYF
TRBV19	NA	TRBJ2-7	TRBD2	TGTGCCAGCGGGGGGTTCCACGAGCAGTACTTC	CASGGFHEQYF
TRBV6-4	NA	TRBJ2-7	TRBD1	TGTGCCAGCAGCAAGGACAGGGGGTACGAGCAGTACTTC	CASSKDRGYEQYF
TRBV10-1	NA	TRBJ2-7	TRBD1	TGCGCCAGCAGGCCGGGACAGAGAAATTTCTACGAGCAGTACTTC	CASRPGQRNFYEQYF
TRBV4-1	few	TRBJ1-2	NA	TGCGCCAGCAGCCTACAGACACAAAACTATGGCTACACCTTC	CASSLQTQNYGYTF
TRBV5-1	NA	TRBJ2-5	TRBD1	TGCGCCAGCAGTTCCGGGACAGCCGTAGAGACCCAGTACTTC	CASSSGTAVETQYF
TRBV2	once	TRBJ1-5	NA	TGTGCCAGCAGTGAAGAGGGGGGCAATCAGCCCCAGCATTTT	CASSEEGGNQPQHF
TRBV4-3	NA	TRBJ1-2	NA	TGCGCCAGCAGCCTCTCCGGGGAGGGCAGCTATGGCTACACCTTC	CASSLSGEGSYGYTF
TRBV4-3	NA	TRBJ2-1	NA	TGCGCCAGCAGCCAAGACGCGGTCCCCTCCTACAATGAGCAGTTCTTC	CASSQDAVPSYNEQFF
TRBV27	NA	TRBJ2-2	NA	TGTGCCAGCAGTTGGGGCAGGGGAACGGACACCGGGGAGCTGTTTTTT	CASSWGRGTDTGELFF
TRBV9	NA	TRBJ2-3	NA	TGTGCCAGCAGCGTAGCGTTAAGACAGAGCACAGATACGCAGTATTTT	CASSVALRQSTDTQYF
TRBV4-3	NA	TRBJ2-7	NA	TGCGCCAGCAGCCGGGAGGAGGGGTCCGAGCAGTACTTC	CASSREEGSEQYF
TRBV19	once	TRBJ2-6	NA	TGTGCCAGTAGTATCAGTGCTCAGTTCACAGGGGCCAACGTCCTGACTTTC	CASSISAQFTGANVLTF
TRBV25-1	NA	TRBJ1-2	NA	TGTGCCAGCTCCCGGGCTCACGGTACAGGATTTTTTAATGGCTACACCTTC	CASSRAHGTGFFNGYTF
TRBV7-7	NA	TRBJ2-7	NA	TGTGCCAGCAGCTTTGGTCAGGGCTACGAGCAGTACTTC	CASSFGQGYEQYF
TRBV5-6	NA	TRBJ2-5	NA	TGTGCCAGCATGGAACGGGGGGCAGGAGAGACCCAGTACTTC	CASMERGAGETQYF
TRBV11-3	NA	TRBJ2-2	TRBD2	TGTGCCAGCAGCTTAGAGTTCGGGGAGGGAAAGACCGGGGAGCTGTTTTTT	CASSLEFGEGKTGELFF
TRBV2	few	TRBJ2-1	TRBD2	TGTGCCAGCACGTTGAGCGGGGGGCTCGAGAGCTCCTACAATGAGCAGTTCTTC	CASTLSGGLESSYNEQFF
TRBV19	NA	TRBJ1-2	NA	TGTGCCAGTAGTATGGAGGGGCACGGGGGGTATGGCTACACCTTC	CASSMEGHGGYGYTF
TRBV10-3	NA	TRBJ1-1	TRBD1	TGTGCCTCATGCGGACAGGGTACCGGCACTGAAGCTTTCTTT	CASCGQGTGTEAFF
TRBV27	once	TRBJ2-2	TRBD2	TGTGCCAGTACGGGGCTAGCGGGGGGACGAACTTGGTATACCGGGGAGCTGTTTTTT	CASTGLAGGRTWYTGELFF